This TCR beta chain is from a study of T cell repertoires in aging, cancer and after chemotherapy. There are a few counts of this clonotype. Rearranged V-D-J TRB sequences were amplified with a mixed TRB-A/B primer pool. One entry per CDR3 protein, called by TCRdb with MiXCR from the multiplex PCR reads. Of about 9,200 distinct CDR3 sequences in the sample, around 34% were seen once. This CDR3 contains 14 residues. V dropped 1 base and J dropped 0 bases, with 5 bases sitting between them. The template was genomic DNA from peripheral blood, not RNA. The chain combines TRBV5-7 with TRBJ1-3; no clear D gene. TRBV5-7 is assigned to the ORF class and has an uncertain function. The sequenced sample consisted of blood. This clonotype was obtained from a human donor in good health. The donor label of this sample is uncertain. CDR3 protein: CASSLLGSGNTIYF. In DNA form, the CDR3 reads TGTGCCAGCAGCTTGCTGGGCTCTGGAAACACCATATATTTT.